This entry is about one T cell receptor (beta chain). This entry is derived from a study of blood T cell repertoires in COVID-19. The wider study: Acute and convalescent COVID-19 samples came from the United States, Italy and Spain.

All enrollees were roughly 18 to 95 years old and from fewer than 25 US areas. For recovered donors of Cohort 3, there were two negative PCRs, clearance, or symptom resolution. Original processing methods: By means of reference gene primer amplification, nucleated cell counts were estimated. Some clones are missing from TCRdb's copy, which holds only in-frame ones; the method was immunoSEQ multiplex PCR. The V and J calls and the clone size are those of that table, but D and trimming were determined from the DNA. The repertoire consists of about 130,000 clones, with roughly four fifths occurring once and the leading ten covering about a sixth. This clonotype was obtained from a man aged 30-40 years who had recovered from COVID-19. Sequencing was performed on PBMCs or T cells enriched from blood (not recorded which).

The CDR3 sequence: CSAERGETQYF. DNA for the CDR3: TGCAGCGCGGAGCGTGGGGAGACCCAGTACTTC. The genes are TRBV29-1 and TRBJ2-5, with D unclear. This CDR3 is 11 amino acids long. The germline V and J ends were trimmed by 7 bases and 5 bases, with 11 bases remaining between them. Germline CDR1 and CDR2: SQVTM and ANQGSEA.